One and the same sample provided the 2 T cell receptor beta chains below, sequenced in a study of cytomegalovirus exposure and HLA in healthy donors. The PCR made use of 60 Vbeta and 13 Jbeta primers. TCRdb's copy holds only in-frame clones and misses some; the assay was immunoSEQ multiplex PCR. The ten top clones account for 4.5% to 6%, within a sample of around 31,000 clones. The sequencing input was PBMCs. The receptors derive from a female donor in good health and CMV-seronegative.

This rearrangement joins TRBV5-1 to TRBJ2-7; unclear D gene. V was pared by 1 base and J by 3 bases, with 14 bases between. This CDR3 has 15 amino acids. Germline loops: CDR1 SGHRS, CDR2 YFSETQ. The CDR3 DNA reads TGCGCCAGCAGCTTGTCGGCAGGCCCCATCTACGAGCAGTACTTC. Protein sequence: CASSLSAGPIYEQYF. Based on the CDR3 plus reference TRBV5-1 and TRBJ2-7, the full variable domain is KAGVTQTPRYLIKTRGQQVTLSCSPISGHRSVSWYQQTPGQGLQFLFEYFSETQRNKGNFPGRFSGRQFSNSRSEMNVSTLELGDSALYLCASSLSAGPIYEQYFGPGTRLTVT.

The chain carries TRBV2 and TRBJ1-2; TRBD1 matches at 9 bases. CDR3 length equals 12 residues. The germline V gene encodes CDR1 SNHLY and CDR2 FYNNEI. Trimming took 10 bases from V and 8 from J; bases not matched to a gene: 8. CDR3 protein: CATLQGAWGYTF. CDR3 DNA sequence: TGTGCCACCTTACAGGGGGCTTGGGGCTACACCTTC.